This paragraph reports one T cell receptor (beta chain). Its antigen remains unknown. The sample is drawn from a study of cytomegalovirus exposure and HLA in healthy donors. Study-wide results and limits: Researchers reported in a later analysis that common viral pathogens appeared linked to several top clusters. Earlier analysis found most TCR beta V segments productive about 90% or about 30% of the time. Reportedly, diagnosis of cytomegalovirus status by the classifier showed high specificity and sensitivity.

The PCR used 60 Vbeta and 13 Jbeta primers. Libraries were prepared by immunoSEQ multiplex PCR; TCRdb keeps only in-frame clonotypes and omits some of them. The data contain fewer than 200,000 clones, under 85% of them singletons. The V end was cut by 1 base, the J end by 4 bases, with 10 bases between. Germline V lookup: CDR1 SGHDN, CDR2 FVKESK. CDR3 length: 14 residues. This clonotype originated in a woman aged 18-35 years in good health and CMV-seropositive. The specimen was PBMCs. This sequence joins TRBV14 and TRBJ1-1; D gene uncertain. This chain's CDR3 is CASSQARRGTEAFF. CDR3 in DNA: TGTGCCAGCAGCCAAGCCCGACGCGGCACTGAAGCTTTCTTT.